The T cell receptor (beta chain) under discussion was sequenced for a study of shared T cell receptors in the human thymus. Data came from immunoSEQ multiplex PCR; TCRdb stores just in-frame clones and leaves some out. The sample lists hundreds of thousands of clones, around 89% occurring once. This same sample was also part of a study on human thymus T cells. From that paper: The authors found apparently biased V and J gene usage in thymic and blood repertoires. Related work showed strongly overlapping thymic repertoires across unrelated individuals.

This clonotype originated in a boy under three years old with a congenital heart defect. Specimen: thymocytes.

The CDR3 here is CASSILTLADEQFF. CDR3 nucleotides: TGCGCCAGCAGCATACTCACACTAGCGGACGAGCAGTTCTTC. The rearrangement links TRBV5-1 to TRBJ2-1, with 8 positions matching TRBD2. The CDR3 extends over 14 amino acids. CDR1 and CDR2 (germline): SGHRS, YFSETQ. V lost 4 bases, J lost 10 bases, and 10 bases stayed unmatched.